This TCR beta chain was profiled in a study of blood T cell repertoires in COVID-19. Study summary: Spain, Italy and the United States supplied samples that represented acute and convalescent COVID-19. T cells, B-cell-depleted T cells, or PBMCs supplied cDNA or gDNA.

V gave up 4 bases and J gave up 4 bases, with 17 bases separating them. CDR1 MNHEY and CDR2 SVGAGI come from the germline V gene. The CDR3 extends over 16 amino acids. This clone was counted ten times or more. Original analysis: Cell counts per sample came from amplifying reference gene primers. The protocol was immunoSEQ multiplex PCR, while the TCRdb copy is restricted to in-frame clones and leaves out a portion. D and trimming come from the DNA, and the V and J calls and clone size come from that table. The table has around 170,000 clones, around 80% seen once; the top ten hold less than 3.5%. The chain combines TRBV6-5 with TRBJ2-1; D is perhaps TRBD1 (6 bases). The sequenced material came from peripheral blood. The clonotype was recovered from a woman aged 55 to 70 with acute or convalescent COVID-19. The DNA of the CDR3 is TGTGCCAGCAGTTTGGTTCGGCAGGGGCCATACAATGAGCAGTTCTTC. This sequence encodes CASSLVRQGPYNEQFF.